This TCR beta chain was sequenced in a study of tumor-infiltrating lymphocytes in primary liver carcinoma. Across the study: Donors had hepatocellular carcinoma or combined HCC and intrahepatic cholangiocarcinoma. All lesions had stage T1-T3 N0M0 and roughly 4 to 10 cm widths. Samples produced roughly 3.5 to 7.5 million productive TCRbeta reads, comparable across tissue types.

General observations from the study: Top-250-clone fractions were significantly higher in tumors than in blood (p = 0.039).

Taking about 17-32 mg of unsorted bulk tissue, the authors co-extracted RNA and DNA. As concerns this clonotype: Its specificity is unknown. This may be a read error, as it is one base from a much larger clone.

Per germline, CDR1 SGHNT and CDR2 YYREEE (reference sequence). This CDR3 is built from 13 residues. The authors made TCR beta cDNA from roughly 480 ng total RNA with a constant-region primer. Amplification in three nested multiplex PCR rounds with slightly modified ARM-PCR gave rise to TCR beta libraries. Rounds one and two of PCR, each of roughly 11 cycles, were primed with TRBV1-TRBV30 forward primers and a C-beta reverse primer. TCRdb analysed the multiplex PCR reads with MiXCR anew, one entry per CDR3 protein. Here the sample spans over 100,000 distinct CDR3 sequences, around 65% being singletons.

The chain has TRBV5-4 and TRBJ1-1; perhaps TRBD1 as D (6 bases). This TCR derives from a woman aged 55-69 years with primary liver carcinoma and hepatitis B virus infection. Input material: tumor-adjacent normal liver tissue. The CDR3: CAGSWGPNTEAFF. As DNA, the CDR3 is TGTGCCGGCAGCTGGGGGCCGAACACTGAAGCTTTCTTT. Full variable domain (outside the CDR3, taken from reference TRBV5-4 and TRBJ1-1): ETGVTQSPTHLIKTRGQQVTLRCSSQSGHNTVSWYQQALGQGPQFIFQYYREEENGRGNFPPRFSGLQFPNYSSELNVNALELDDSALYLCAGSWGPNTEAFFGQGTRLTVV.